The T cell receptor (beta chain) under discussion was sequenced for a study of early T cells in non-severe SARS-CoV-2 infection. CDR1 and CDR2 (germline): SGHNT, YENEEA. There are 15 residues in the CDR3. Trimming removed 5 bases from V and 4 bases from J; junction bases left unmatched: 6. Each cDNA molecule carried a unique molecular identifier. TCRdb fed the 5' RACE reads into MiXCR, producing one record per CDR3 protein. Of some 57,000 distinct CDR3 sequences in the sample, less than 14% are singletons; the top ten hold under 2%. The source is an adult who was a healthcare worker with PCR-confirmed SARS-CoV-2 infection or an uninfected control (not recorded which). The material sequenced was whole blood. V is TRBV11-3 and J is TRBJ2-2, with 8 bases that match TRBD1. CDR3 residues: CASSPGGSVTGELFF. CDR3 DNA: TGTGCCAGCAGCCCAGGGGGCTCGGTCACCGGGGAGCTGTTTTTT.